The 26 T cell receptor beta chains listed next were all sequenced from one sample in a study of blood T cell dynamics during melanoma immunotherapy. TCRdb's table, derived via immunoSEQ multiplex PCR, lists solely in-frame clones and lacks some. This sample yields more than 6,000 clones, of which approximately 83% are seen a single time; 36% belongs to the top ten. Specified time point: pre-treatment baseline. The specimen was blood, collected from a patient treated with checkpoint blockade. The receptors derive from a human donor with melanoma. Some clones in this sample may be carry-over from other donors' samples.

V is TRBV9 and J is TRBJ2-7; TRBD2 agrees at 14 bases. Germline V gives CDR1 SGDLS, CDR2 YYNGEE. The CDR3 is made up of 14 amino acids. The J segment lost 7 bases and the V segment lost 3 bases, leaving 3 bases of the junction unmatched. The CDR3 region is CASSATSGRGEQYF. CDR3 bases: TGTGCCAGCAGCGCGACTAGCGGGAGGGGTGAGCAGTACTTC.

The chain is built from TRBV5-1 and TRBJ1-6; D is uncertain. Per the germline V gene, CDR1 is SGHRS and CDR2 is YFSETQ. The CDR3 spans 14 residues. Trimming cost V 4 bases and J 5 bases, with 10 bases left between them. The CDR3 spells CASSPGSDNSPLHF. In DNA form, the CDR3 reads TGCGCCAGCAGCCCGGGATCAGATAATTCACCCCTCCACTTT.

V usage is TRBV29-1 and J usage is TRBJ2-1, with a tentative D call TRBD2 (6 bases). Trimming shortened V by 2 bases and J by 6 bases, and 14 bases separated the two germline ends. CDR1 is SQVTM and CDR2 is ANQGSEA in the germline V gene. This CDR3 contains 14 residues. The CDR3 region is CSVEPLLASNEQFF. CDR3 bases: TGCAGCGTTGAACCGCTTCTAGCGTCCAATGAGCAGTTCTTC.

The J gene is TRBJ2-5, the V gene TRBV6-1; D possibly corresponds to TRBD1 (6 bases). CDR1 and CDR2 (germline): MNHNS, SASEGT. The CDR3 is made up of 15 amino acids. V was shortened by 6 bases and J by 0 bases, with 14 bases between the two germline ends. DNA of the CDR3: TGTGCCAGCAGATCCGAGACAGGAAACCAAGAGACCCAGTACTTC. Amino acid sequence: CASRSETGNQETQYF.

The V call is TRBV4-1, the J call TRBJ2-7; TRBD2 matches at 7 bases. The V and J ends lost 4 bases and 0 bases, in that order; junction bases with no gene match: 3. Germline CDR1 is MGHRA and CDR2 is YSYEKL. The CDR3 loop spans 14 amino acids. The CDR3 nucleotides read TGCGCCAGCAGCCGCGAGCGGGACTCCTACGAGCAGTACTTC. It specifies CASSRERDSYEQYF.

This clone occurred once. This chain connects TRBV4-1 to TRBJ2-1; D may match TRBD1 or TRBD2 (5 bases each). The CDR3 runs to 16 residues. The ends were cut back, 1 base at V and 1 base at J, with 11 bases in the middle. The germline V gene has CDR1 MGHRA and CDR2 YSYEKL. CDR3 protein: CASSQAGLLSYNEQFF. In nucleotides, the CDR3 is TGCGCCAGCAGCCAAGCGGGGCTGTTGTCCTACAATGAGCAGTTCTTC.

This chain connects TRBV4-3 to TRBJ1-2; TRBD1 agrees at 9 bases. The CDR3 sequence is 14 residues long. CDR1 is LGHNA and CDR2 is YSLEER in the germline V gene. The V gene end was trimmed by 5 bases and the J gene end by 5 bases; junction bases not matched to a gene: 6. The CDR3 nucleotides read TGCGCCAGCAGCGCCGGGACAGGGACATATGGCTACACCTTC. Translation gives CASSAGTGTYGYTF.

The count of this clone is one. This chain's CDR3 is CASSPTGAAEKLFF. The CDR3 nucleotides are TGTGCCAGCAGCCCCACAGGGGCCGCGGAAAAACTGTTTTTT. This chain links TRBV7-6 with TRBJ1-4; 7 bases map to TRBD1. J gave up 8 bases and V 5 bases, and 8 bases lay outside the gene matches. The CDR3 runs to 14 residues. Germline CDR1 and CDR2: SGHVS and FNYEAQ.

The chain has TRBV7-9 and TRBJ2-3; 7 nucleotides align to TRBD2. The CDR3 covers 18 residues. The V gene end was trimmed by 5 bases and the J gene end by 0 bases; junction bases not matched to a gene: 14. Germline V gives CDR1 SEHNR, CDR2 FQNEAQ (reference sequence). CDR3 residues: CASSGRVASGTSTDTQYF. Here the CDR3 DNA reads TGTGCCAGCAGCGGGCGGGTTGCTAGCGGCACTAGCACAGATACGCAGTATTTT.

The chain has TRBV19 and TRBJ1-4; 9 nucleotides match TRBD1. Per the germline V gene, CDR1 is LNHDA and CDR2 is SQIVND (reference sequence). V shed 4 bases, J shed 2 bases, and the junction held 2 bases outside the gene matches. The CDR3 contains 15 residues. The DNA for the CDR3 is TGTGCCAGTAGTACAGGGACAGGGACTAATGAAAAACTGTTTTTT. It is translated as CASSTGTGTNEKLFF.

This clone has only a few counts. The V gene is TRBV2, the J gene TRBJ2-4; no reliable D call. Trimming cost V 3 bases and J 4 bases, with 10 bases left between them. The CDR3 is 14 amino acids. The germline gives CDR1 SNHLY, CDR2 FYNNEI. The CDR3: CASSESAPKNIQYF. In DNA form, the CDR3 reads TGTGCCAGCAGTGAGTCGGCTCCAAAAAACATTCAGTACTTC. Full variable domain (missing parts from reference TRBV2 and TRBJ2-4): EPEVTQTPSHQVTQMGQEVILRCVPISNHLYFYWYRQILGQKVEFLVSFYNNEISEKSEIFDDQFSVERPDGSNFTLKIRSTKLEDSAMYFCASSESAPKNIQYFGAGTRLSVL.

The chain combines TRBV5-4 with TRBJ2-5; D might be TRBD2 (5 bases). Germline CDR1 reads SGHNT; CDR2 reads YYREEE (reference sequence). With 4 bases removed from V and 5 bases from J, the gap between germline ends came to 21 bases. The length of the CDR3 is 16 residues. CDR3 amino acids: CASSPLPGWETETQYF. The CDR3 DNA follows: TGTGCCAGCAGCCCACTCCCAGGCTGGGAGACGGAGACCCAGTACTTC. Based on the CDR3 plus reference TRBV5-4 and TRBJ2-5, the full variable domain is ETGVTQSPTHLIKTRGQQVTLRCSSQSGHNTVSWYQQALGQGPQFIFQYYREEENGRGNFPPRFSGLQFPNYSSELNVNALELDDSALYLCASSPLPGWETETQYFGPGTRLLVL.

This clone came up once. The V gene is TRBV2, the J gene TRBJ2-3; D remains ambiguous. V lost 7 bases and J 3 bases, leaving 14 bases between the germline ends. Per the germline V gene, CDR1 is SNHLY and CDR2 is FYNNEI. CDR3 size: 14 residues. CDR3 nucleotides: TGTGCCAGCATGGCCTCCGCTAGAACAGATACGCAGTATTTT. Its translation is CASMASARTDTQYF.

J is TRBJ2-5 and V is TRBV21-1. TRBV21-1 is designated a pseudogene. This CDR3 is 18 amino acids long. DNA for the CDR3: TGTGCCAGCAGCAAACCCTTGACAAACCCCCCCCGAGGAGAGACCCAGTACTTC. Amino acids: CASSKPLTNPPRGETQYF.

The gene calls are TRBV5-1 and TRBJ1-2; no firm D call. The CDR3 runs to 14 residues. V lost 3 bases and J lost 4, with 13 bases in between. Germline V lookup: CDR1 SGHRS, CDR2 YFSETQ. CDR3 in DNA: TGCGCCAGCAGCTATGACGGATCTCTCTATGGCTACACCTTC. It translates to CASSYDGSLYGYTF.

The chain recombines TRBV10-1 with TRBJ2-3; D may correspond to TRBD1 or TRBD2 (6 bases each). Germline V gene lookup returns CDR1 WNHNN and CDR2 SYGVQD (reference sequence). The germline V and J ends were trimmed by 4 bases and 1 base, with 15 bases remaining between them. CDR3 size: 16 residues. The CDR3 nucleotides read TGCGCCAGCAGTGTTGGGGGGCCGGGAGGCACAGATACGCAGTATTTT. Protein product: CASSVGGPGGTDTQYF.

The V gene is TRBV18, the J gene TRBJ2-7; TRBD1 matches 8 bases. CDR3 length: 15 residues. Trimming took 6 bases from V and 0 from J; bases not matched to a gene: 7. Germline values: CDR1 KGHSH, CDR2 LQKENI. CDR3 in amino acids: CASSPTTGASYEQYF. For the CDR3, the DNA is TGTGCCAGCTCGCCCACGACAGGGGCCTCCTACGAGCAGTACTTC.

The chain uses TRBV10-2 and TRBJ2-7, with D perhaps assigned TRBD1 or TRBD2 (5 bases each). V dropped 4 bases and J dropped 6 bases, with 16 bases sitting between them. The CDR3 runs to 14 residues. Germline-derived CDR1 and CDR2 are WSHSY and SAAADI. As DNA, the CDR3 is TGCGCCAGCAGTGCGGGGACCACTCCGATCGAGCAGTACTTC. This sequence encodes CASSAGTTPIEQYF.

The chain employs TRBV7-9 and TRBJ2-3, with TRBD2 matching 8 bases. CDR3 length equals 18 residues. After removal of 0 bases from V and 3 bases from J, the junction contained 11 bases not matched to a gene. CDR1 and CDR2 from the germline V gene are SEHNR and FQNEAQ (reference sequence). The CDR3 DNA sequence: TGTGCCAGCAGCTTAGCCGCGGGGGGCTATGGTGTTACAGATACGCAGTATTTT. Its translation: CASSLAAGGYGVTDTQYF.

For the CDR3, the DNA is TGTGCCAGTAGTCAACGGGACAGGGCTACGGGTGGCAATCAGCCCCAGCATTTT. Translating gives CASSQRDRATGGNQPQHF. This chain joins TRBV19 and TRBJ1-5; TRBD1 agrees at 9 bases. V lost 5 bases, J lost 2 bases, and 13 bases stayed unmatched. Looked up from germline, CDR1 is LNHDA and CDR2 is SQIVND (reference sequence). CDR3 length equals 18 residues.

The CDR3 nucleotides read TGTGCCAGCAGAAGGCTAGCGCCCACAGATACGCAGTATTTT. Amino acid sequence: CASRRLAPTDTQYF. The rearrangement links TRBV27 to TRBJ2-3, with a weak D call TRBD2 (6 bases). The germline V gene encodes CDR1 MNHEY and CDR2 SMNVEV (reference sequence). V was pared by 6 bases and J by 2 bases, with 12 bases between. CDR3 length: 14 residues.

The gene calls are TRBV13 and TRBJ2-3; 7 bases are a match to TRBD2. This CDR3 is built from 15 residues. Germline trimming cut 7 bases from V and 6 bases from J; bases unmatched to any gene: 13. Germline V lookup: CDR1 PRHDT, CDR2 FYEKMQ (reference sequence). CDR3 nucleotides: TGTGCCAGCAAGGATTCTGGCGGGGGTTGGGATACGCAGTATTTT. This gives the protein CASKDSGGGWDTQYF.

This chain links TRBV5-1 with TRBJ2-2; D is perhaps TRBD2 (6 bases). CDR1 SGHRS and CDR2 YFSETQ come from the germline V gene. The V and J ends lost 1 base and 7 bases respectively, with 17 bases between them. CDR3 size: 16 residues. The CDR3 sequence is CASSLMSGPEDGELFF. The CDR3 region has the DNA TGCGCCAGCAGCTTGATGAGCGGGCCAGAAGACGGGGAGCTGTTTTTT.

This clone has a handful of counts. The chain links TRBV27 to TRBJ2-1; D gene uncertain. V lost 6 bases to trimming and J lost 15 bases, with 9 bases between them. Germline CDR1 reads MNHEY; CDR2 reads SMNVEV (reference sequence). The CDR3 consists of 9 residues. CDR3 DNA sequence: TGTGCCAGCAGCACCCTCCTGTTCTTC. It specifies CASSTLLFF.

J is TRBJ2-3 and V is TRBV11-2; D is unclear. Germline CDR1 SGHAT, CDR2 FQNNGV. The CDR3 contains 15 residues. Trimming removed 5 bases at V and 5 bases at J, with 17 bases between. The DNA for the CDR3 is TGTGCCAGCAGCCTGCGCGGCGGTTCGGAAGATACGCAGTATTTT. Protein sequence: CASSLRGGSEDTQYF.

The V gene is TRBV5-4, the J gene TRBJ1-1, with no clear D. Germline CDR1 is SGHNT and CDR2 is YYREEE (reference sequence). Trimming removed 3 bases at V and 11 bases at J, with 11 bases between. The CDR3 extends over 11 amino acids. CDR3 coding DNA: TGTGCCAGCAGCTCAGACTTGAACGCTTTCTTT. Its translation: CASSSDLNAFF. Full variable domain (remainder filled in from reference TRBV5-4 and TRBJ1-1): ETGVTQSPTHLIKTRGQQVTLRCSSQSGHNTVSWYQQALGQGPQFIFQYYREEENGRGNFPPRFSGLQFPNYSSELNVNALELDDSALYLCASSSDLNAFFGQGTRLTVV.